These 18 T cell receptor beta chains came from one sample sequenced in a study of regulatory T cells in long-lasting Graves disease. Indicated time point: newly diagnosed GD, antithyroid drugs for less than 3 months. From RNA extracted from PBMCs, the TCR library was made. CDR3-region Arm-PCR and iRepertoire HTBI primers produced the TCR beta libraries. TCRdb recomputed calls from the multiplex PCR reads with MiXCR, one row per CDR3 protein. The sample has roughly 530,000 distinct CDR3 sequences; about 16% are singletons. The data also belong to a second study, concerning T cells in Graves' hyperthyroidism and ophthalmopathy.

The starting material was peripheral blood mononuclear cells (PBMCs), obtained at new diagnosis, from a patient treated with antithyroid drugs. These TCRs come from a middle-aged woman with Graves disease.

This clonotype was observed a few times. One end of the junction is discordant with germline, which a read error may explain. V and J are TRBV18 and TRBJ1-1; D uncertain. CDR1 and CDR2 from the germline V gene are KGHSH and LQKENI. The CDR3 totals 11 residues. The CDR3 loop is CASSPRQLPDF. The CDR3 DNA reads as TGTGCCAGCTCACCCCGACAACTTCCAGATTTT.

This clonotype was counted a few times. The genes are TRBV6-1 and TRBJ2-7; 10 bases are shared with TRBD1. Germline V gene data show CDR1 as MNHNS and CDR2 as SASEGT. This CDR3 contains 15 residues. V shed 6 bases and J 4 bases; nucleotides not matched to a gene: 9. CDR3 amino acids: CASSAGTGDVYEQYF. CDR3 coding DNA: TGTGCCAGCAGCGCCGGGACAGGGGATGTATACGAGCAGTACTTC.

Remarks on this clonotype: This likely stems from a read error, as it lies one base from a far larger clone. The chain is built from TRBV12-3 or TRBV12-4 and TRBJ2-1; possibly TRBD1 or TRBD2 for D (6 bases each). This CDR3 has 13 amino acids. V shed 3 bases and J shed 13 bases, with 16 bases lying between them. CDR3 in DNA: TGTGCCAGCAGTTTTTCGGGGGCAGAGACCCAGTTCTTC. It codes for CASSFSGAETQFF.

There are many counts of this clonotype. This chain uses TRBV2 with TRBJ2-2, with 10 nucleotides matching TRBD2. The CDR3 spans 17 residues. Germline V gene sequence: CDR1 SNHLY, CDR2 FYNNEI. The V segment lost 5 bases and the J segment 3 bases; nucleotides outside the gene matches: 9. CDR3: CASSYPLAGAYTGELFF. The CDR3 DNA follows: TGTGCCAGCAGTTACCCTCTAGCGGGGGCTTACACCGGGGAGCTGTTTTTT.

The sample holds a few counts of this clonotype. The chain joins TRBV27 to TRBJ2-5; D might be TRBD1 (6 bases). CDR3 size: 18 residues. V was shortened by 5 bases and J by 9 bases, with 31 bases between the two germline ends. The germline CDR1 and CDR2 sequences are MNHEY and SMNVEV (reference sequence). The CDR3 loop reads CASSRFTPGGPGSGAQYF. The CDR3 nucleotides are TGTGCCAGCAGTCGATTTACCCCGGGTGGTCCAGGATCAGGGGCCCAGTACTTC.

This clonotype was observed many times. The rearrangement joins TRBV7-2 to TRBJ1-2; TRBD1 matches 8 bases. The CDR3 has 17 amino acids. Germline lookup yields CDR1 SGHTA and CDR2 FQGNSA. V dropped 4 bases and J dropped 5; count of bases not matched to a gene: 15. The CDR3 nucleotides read TGTGCCAGCAGCTCGGCACTGACAGGGGCTGATTTGTATGGCTACACCTTC. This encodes CASSSALTGADLYGYTF.

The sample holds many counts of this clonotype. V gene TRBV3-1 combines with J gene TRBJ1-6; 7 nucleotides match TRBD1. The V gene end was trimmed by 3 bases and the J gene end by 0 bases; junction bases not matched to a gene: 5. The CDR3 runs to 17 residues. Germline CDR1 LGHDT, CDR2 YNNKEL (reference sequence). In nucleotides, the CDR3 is TGTGCCAGCAGCCACGACAGGGCGGCCTCCTATAATTCACCCCTCCACTTT. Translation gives CASSHDRAASYNSPLHF.

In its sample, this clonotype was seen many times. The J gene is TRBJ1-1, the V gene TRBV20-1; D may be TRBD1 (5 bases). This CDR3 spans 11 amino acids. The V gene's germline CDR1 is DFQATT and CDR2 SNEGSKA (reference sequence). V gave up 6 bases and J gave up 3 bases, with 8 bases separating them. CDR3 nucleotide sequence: TGCAGTGCAGTAGGGGACACTGAAGCTTTCTTT. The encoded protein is CSAVGDTEAFF.

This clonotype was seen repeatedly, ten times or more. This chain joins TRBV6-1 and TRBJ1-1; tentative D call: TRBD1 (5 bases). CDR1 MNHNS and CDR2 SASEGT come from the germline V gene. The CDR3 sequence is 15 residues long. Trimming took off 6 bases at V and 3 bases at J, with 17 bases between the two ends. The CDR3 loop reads CASRTDGAVDTEAFF. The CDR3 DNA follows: TGTGCCAGCAGGACGGATGGGGCTGTGGACACTGAAGCTTTCTTT.

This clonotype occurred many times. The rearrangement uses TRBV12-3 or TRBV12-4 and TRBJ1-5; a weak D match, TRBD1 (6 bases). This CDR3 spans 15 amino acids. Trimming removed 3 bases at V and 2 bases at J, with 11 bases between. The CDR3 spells CASSFWGLGNQPQHF. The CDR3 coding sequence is TGTGCCAGCAGTTTTTGGGGGCTCGGCAATCAGCCCCAGCATTTT.

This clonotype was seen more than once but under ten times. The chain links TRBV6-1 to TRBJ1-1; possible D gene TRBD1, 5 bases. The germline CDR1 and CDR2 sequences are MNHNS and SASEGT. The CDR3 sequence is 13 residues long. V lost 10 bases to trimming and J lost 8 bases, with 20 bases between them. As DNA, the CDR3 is TGTGCCACACATGACCCTCTGGGGGGGGAAGCTTTCTTT. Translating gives CATHDPLGGEAFF.

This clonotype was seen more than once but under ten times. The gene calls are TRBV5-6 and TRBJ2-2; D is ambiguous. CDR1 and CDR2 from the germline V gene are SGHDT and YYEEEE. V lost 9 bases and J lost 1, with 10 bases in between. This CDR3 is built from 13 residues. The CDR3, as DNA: TGTGCCACCAAGGTTTGGAACACCGGGGAGCTGTTTTTT. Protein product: CATKVWNTGELFF.

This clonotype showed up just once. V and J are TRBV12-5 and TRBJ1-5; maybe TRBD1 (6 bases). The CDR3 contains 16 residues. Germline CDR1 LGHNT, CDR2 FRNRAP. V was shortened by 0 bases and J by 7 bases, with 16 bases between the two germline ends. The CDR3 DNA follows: TGTGCTAGTGGTTTGGTAACCGGGGGGCGAGGACAGCCCCAGCATTTT. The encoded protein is CASGLVTGGRGQPQHF.

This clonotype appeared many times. The CDR3 region is CASSMPPTAEKGYTF. The CDR3 DNA reads TGTGCCAGTAGTATGCCACCGACCGCGGAAAAAGGCTACACCTTC. This chain connects TRBV19 to TRBJ1-2; D unclear. Germline V CDR1 and CDR2: LNHDA, SQIVND (reference sequence). Trimming took off 3 bases at V and 8 bases at J, with 19 bases between the two ends. This CDR3 comprises 15 residues.

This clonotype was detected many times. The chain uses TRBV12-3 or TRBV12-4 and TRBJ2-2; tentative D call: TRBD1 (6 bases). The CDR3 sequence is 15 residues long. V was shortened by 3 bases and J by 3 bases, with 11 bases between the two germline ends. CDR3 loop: CASSLGAYYTGELFF. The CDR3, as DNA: TGTGCCAGCAGTTTGGGGGCCTACTACACCGGGGAGCTGTTTTTT.

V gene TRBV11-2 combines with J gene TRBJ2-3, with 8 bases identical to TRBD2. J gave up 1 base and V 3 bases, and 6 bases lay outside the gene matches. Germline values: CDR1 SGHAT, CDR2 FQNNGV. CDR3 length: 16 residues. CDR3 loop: CASSFRGGGGTDTQYF. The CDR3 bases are TGTGCCAGCAGCTTTCGGGGGGGCGGGGGCACAGATACGCAGTATTTT.

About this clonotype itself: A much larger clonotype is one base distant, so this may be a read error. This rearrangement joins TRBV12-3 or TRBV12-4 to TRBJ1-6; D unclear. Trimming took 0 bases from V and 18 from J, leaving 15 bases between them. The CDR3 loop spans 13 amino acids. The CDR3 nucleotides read TGTGCCAGCAGTTTAGCTAACAGACCAGCCCCCCACTTT. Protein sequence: CASSLANRPAPHF.

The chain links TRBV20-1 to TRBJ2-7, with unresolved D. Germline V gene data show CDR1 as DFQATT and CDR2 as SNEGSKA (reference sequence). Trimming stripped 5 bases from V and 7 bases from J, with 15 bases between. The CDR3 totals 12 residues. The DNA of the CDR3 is TGCAGTGCTTACCCCGGGCCGAGAGAGCAGTACTTC. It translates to CSAYPGPREQYF.